This T cell receptor beta chain was recorded in a study of CD8 T cells in Susac syndrome. Study summary: When their blood was taken, patients with Susac syndrome were therapy-naive, taking corticosteroids, or taking intravenous immunoglobulin alone.

With respect to this clonotype: Its antigen is as yet unknown.

This CDR3 spans 12 amino acids. Per germline, CDR1 SGHVS and CDR2 FNYEAQ. With 4 bases removed from V and 8 bases from J, the gap between germline ends came to 11 bases. Study results and caveats: Within Susac syndrome CD4+ T cell repertoires, clonal expansion was not evident.

When the RNA was reverse transcribed, random hexamers were used with an input of about 0.5 to 1 ug. Across 54 Vbeta and 13 Jbeta, immunoSEQ multiplex PCR amplified TCR beta CDR3. TCRdb analysed the immunoSEQ multiplex PCR reads with MiXCR anew, one entry per CDR3 protein. Of about 240,000 distinct CDR3 sequences in the sample, 90% to 96% are singletons; the top ten hold around 0.1%. This chain uses TRBV7-6 with TRBJ1-1; the D gene is possibly TRBD1 (5 bases). Input material: CD4+ T cells from PBMCs. The source of this sequence is a human donor with Susac syndrome. The CDR3 region is CASSYRRGEAFF. CDR3 nucleotide sequence: TGTGCCAGCAGCTACCGACGGGGGGAAGCTTTCTTT.